The entry below gives a single TCR beta chain sequence along with its context. The sample holds a few counts of this clone. Its antigen specificity is not known. For this mouse receptor, gene names and germline sequences are murine. The read terminates 1 residue before the CDR3 end, so the remaining end is supplied by the germline J gene. These data originate in a study of tissue T cells after allogeneic stem cell transplantation (dated by TCRdb to 2022 to 2024). The study in broad terms: The study profiled TCR beta repertoires across many tissues from research autopsies of patients with and without GVHD, plus mouse models of GVHD. The human arm was conducted as a prospective observational study, and neither blinding nor randomization was performed.

Here V drops 6 bases and J drops 3 bases, and the junction holds 0 bases not matched to any gene. Reading the germline V gene (reference sequence) gives CDR1 KGHPV and CDR2 FQNQEV. Counted from cysteine to phenylalanine, this CDR3 has 12 amino acids. The DNA shown is the part of the CDR3 that was read: 33 bases, in frame from base 1. General conclusions and limits of the study: The patient cohort was small and varied clinically, and sampling depth was recognized as a limitation. Few T cell clones were found to be shared across patients, but shared repertoire signatures across patients were revealed in a tissue-specific fashion by motif-based clustering. Which tissue TCRs were alloreactive or antigen-specific was not determined in the study, and some of the clones might have been host cells that persisted. In both patients and mice, T cells from blood and spleen picked up only a limited part of the TCR repertoire that was detected in tissues. Within patients, how anatomically similar tissues were was a major factor shaping TCR repertoire composition, regardless of disease or transplant status.

The receptor library was made with the immunoSEQ multiplex PCR assay. Adaptive Biotechnologies performed the TCRbeta CDR3 sequencing at survey depth and reported CDR3 sequences, V/J genes, productive frequency and template counts. TCR beta CDR3 regions were amplified from genomic DNA rather than RNA. Regarding the original processing steps: Pairwise repertoire overlap between tissues was quantified with Jensen-Shannon divergence, where 1 means complete divergence and 0 identical. Based on pairwise JSD values, tissues were grouped by single-linkage agglomerative hierarchical clustering, and the results were shown as dendrograms. GLIPH2 was applied to all patient samples using simulation_depth 1000, kmer_min_depth 3, and cdr3_length_cutoff 8, and only groups with more than two unique CDR3s were retained. In a standardized tissue-overlap score, Jaccard GLIPH-group overlap across patients was extrapolated to a standard repertoire size of 1000 clones. Linear mixed-effect models, with tissue included as a fixed effect and individual included as a random effect, were used to assess associations of diversity with clinical or experimental variables. The clones in this table, taken by TCRdb from immuneACCESS, are in-frame only. Not every clone is retained; where verified, under half of the shortfall comes from an unresolved V gene, and the cause of the rest is unknown. That table gives V, J and clone size, and the DNA gave D and trimming. The sample table shows about 48,000 clones, and less than 75% are seen once. About 0.71% of the sample is in the top ten clones.

Sequencing was done on a sample of sorted cells pooled from one or two spleens. The receptor was derived from a pool of C57BL/6 mice in good health. Here the chain combines TRBV26 and TRBJ2-7; the junction holds 9 bases that match TRBD1. Incomplete CDR3 DNA: TGTGCCAGCAGGACAGGGGGCTATGAACAGTAC. This encodes CASRTGGYEQY. The entire CDR3 protein reads CASRTGGYEQYF.